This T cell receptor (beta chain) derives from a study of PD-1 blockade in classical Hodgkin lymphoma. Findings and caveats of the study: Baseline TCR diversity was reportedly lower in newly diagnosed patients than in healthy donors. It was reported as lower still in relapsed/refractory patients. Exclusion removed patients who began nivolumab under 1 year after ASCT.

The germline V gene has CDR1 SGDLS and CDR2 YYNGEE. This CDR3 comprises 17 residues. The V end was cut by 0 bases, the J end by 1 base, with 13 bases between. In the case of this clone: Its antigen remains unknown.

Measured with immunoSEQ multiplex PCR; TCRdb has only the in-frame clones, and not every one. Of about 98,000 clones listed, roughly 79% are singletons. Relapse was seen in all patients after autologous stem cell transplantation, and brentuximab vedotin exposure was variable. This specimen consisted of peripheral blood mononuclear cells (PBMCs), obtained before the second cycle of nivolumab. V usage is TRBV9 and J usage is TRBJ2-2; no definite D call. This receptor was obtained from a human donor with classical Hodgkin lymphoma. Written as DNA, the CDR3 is TGTGCCAGCAGCGTAGTCTTGGCCAGTTGGAACACCGGGGAGCTGTTTTTT. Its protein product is CASSVVLASWNTGELFF.